This T cell receptor beta chain appears in the sequencing data of a study of blood T cell repertoires in COVID-19. Per the authors' pipeline: Reference gene primer amplification gave estimated nucleated cell counts. Sequencing used immunoSEQ multiplex PCR; TCRdb keeps in-frame clones, though not all of them. Clone size and V and J calls were adopted from that table, with D and trimming inferred from the DNA. The repertoire has hundreds of thousands of clones, around nine tenths of them found once; the top ten carry approximately 5.2%. The germline gives CDR1 MNHEY, CDR2 SVGAGI. The CDR3 loop spans 14 amino acids. The ends were cut back, 10 bases at V and 2 bases at J, with 17 bases in the middle.

The receptor was derived from a man aged 55 to 70 who had recovered from COVID-19. The V gene is TRBV6-5, the J gene TRBJ2-5; a weak D match, TRBD1 (6 bases). Sequencing was done on a sample of PBMCs or T cells enriched from blood (not recorded which). CDR3 in DNA: TGTGCCACTACCCCGGGACATACACAAGAGACCCAGTACTTC. Its translation: CATTPGHTQETQYF.